One sample yielded the 17 T cell receptor beta chains listed below, sequenced in a study of blood T cell repertoires in COVID-19. Sequencing used immunoSEQ multiplex PCR; TCRdb keeps in-frame clones, though not all of them. The sample records about 220,000 clones, about 91% being singletons. Material: PBMCs or T cells enriched from blood (not recorded which). The receptors shown here come from a woman in her fifties or sixties with acute COVID-19.

The J gene is TRBJ2-1, the V gene TRBV9; 12 bases map to TRBD2. Germline values: CDR1 SGDLS, CDR2 YYNGEE. This CDR3 comprises 16 residues. J lost 4 bases, V lost 4 bases, and 6 bases had no gene match. The CDR3 reads CASSPRTSGIYNEQFF. The CDR3 bases are TGTGCCAGCAGCCCCCGGACTAGCGGGATATACAATGAGCAGTTCTTC.

V is TRBV29-1 and J is TRBJ1-1; weak D call: TRBD1 (5 bases). Trimming took off 6 bases at V and 3 bases at J, with 11 bases between the two ends. The germline CDR1 and CDR2 sequences are SQVTM and ANQGSEA. CDR3 length: 12 residues. CDR3 protein: CSVQGSHTEAFF. CDR3 nucleotides: TGCAGCGTGCAGGGTAGTCACACTGAAGCTTTCTTT.

The chain carries TRBV5-1 and TRBJ1-2; 9 bases match TRBD1. The CDR3 length is 16 residues. With 4 bases clipped from V and 6 bases from J, the junction kept 13 bases outside the gene matches. Germline CDR1 and CDR2: SGHRS and YFSETQ. This chain's CDR3 is CASSSSPGQGDNGYTF. For the CDR3, the DNA is TGCGCCAGCAGCAGTAGTCCGGGACAGGGTGATAATGGCTACACCTTC.

The V gene is TRBV7-9, the J gene TRBJ2-7; 7 bases are shared with TRBD2. The germline V gene has CDR1 SEHNR and CDR2 FQNEAQ (reference sequence). This CDR3 has 15 residues. J was trimmed by 3 bases and V by 3 bases; bases with no gene match: 8. CDR3 amino acids: CASSFEVGGSYEQYF. For the CDR3, the DNA is TGTGCCAGCAGCTTCGAGGTAGGCGGGAGCTACGAGCAGTACTTC. The variable domain in full, with the rest retrieved from reference TRBV7-9 and TRBJ2-7, is DTGVSQNPRHKITKRGQNVTFRCDPISEHNRLYWYRQTLGQGPEFLTYFQNEAQLEKSRLLSDRFSAERPKGSFSTLEIQRTEQGDSAMYLCASSFEVGGSYEQYFGPGTRLTVT.

This clone has a handful of counts. This chain joins TRBV23-1 and TRBJ2-7; 12 bases agree with TRBD2. TRBV23-1 qualifies as an ORF whose function is uncertain. The V segment lost 3 bases and the J segment 3 bases; nucleotides outside the gene matches: 18. The CDR3 length is 20 residues. DNA of the CDR3: TGCGCCAGCAGTCAGAACCCTCCTACCCTAGCGGGAGGGCCCGGCTACGAGCAGTACTTC. Protein product: CASSQNPPTLAGGPGYEQYF.

The chain links TRBV2 to TRBJ2-1; TRBD1 is a possible D gene (5 bases). The germline CDR1 and CDR2 sequences are SNHLY and FYNNEI. This CDR3 spans 14 amino acids. V lost 6 bases, J lost 14 bases, and 23 bases lay in between. CDR3 in DNA: TGTGCCAGCAGCGACCCCGTGACAGCTCCTAAGGAGTTCTTC. This gives the protein CASSDPVTAPKEFF.

The J gene is TRBJ2-6, the V gene TRBV28; D is undetermined. Looked up from germline, CDR1 is MDHEN and CDR2 is SYDVKM. The CDR3 spans 18 residues. V lost 3 bases and J lost 0, with 15 bases in between. CDR3 DNA: TGTGCCAGCAGTTTTAGGCTAGGCCGACTCTCTGGGGCCAACGTCCTGACTTTC. Its translation is CASSFRLGRLSGANVLTF. Full variable domain (remainder filled in from reference TRBV28 and TRBJ2-6): DVKVTQSSRYLVKRTGEKVFLECVQDMDHENMFWYRQDPGLGLRLIYFSYDVKMKEKGDIPEGYSVSREKKERFSLILESASTNQTSMYLCASSFRLGRLSGANVLTFGAGSRLTVL.

The chain recombines TRBV29-1 with TRBJ1-2; 7 positions agree with TRBD1. Germline assignment: CDR1 SQVTM and CDR2 ANQGSEA. This CDR3 has 14 amino acids. The ends lost 0 bases at V and 3 bases at J; junction bases unmatched: 4. CDR3: CSVEEGGSYYGYTF. The CDR3 region has the DNA TGCAGCGTTGAAGAAGGGGGCAGCTACTATGGCTACACCTTC. The full variable domain, rest sourced from reference TRBV29-1 and TRBJ1-2, is SAVISQKPSRDICQRGTSLTIQCQVDSQVTMMFWYRQQPGQSLTLIATANQGSEATYESGFVIDKFPISRPNLTFSTLTVSNMSPEDSSIYLCSVEEGGSYYGYTFGSGTRLTVV.

V and J are TRBV2 and TRBJ2-3; possible D gene TRBD1, 5 bases. CDR3 length equals 13 residues. The germline CDR1 and CDR2 sequences are SNHLY and FYNNEI. V lost 6 bases and J 1 base, leaving 8 bases between the germline ends. CDR3 sequence: CASRGAGTDTQYF. The DNA for the CDR3 is TGTGCCAGCAGAGGGGCAGGCACAGATACGCAGTATTTT. The full variable domain, in which reference TRBV2 and TRBJ2-3 provide the parts outside the CDR3, is EPEVTQTPSHQVTQMGQEVILRCVPISNHLYFYWYRQILGQKVEFLVSFYNNEISEKSEIFDDQFSVERPDGSNFTLKIRSTKLEDSAMYFCASRGAGTDTQYFGPGTRLTVL.

This sequence joins TRBV24-1 and TRBJ2-7, with 8 bases that match TRBD1. V dropped 4 bases and J dropped 3; count of bases not matched to a gene: 7. The CDR3 sequence is 15 residues long. Germline values: CDR1 KGHDR, CDR2 SFDVKD. The CDR3 DNA is TGTGCCACCAGTGACGCCGGGACAGGCGTCTACGAGCAGTACTTC. This translates into CATSDAGTGVYEQYF.

The V gene is TRBV27, the J gene TRBJ1-5; 8 bases agree with TRBD1. Germline assignment: CDR1 MNHEY and CDR2 SMNVEV (reference sequence). CDR3 length equals 16 residues. V was clipped by 2 bases and J by 7 bases; unmatched bases: 10. CDR3 in amino acids: CASSLVGTGQVQPQHF. DNA of the CDR3: TGTGCCAGCAGTTTAGTCGGGACAGGCCAGGTCCAGCCCCAGCATTTT.

The chain is built from TRBV27 and TRBJ2-2, with TRBD1 matching 9 bases. The CDR3 is made up of 17 amino acids. The V gene end was trimmed by 4 bases and the J gene end by 0 bases; junction bases not matched to a gene: 6. In germline, CDR1 is MNHEY, CDR2 SMNVEV (reference sequence). CDR3 bases: TGTGCCAGCAGTTACCCGACAGGGGGACCGAACACCGGGGAGCTGTTTTTT. This sequence encodes CASSYPTGGPNTGELFF.

V and J are TRBV19 and TRBJ1-1, with 11 bases identical to TRBD1. From germline, CDR1 is LNHDA and CDR2 SQIVND (reference sequence). V lost 7 bases to trimming and J lost 4 bases; unmatched junction nucleotides: 5. The CDR3 consists of 14 residues. The CDR3 DNA reads as TGTGCCAGTATCTACGGGACAGGGGGCACTGAAGCTTTCTTT. Protein product: CASIYGTGGTEAFF.

The gene calls are TRBV28 and TRBJ1-5; the D is unclear. CDR3 length: 14 residues. CDR1 and CDR2 from the germline V gene are MDHEN and SYDVKM. The V gene lost 3 bases and the J gene lost 2 bases, with 8 bases spanning the gap. The DNA of the CDR3 is TGTGCCAGCAGTTTGGTGGGAGGCAATCAGCCCCAGCATTTT. Translating it yields CASSLVGGNQPQHF.

V is TRBV7-2 and J is TRBJ1-1; TRBD1 agrees at 7 bases. Germline trimming cut 3 bases from V and 4 bases from J; bases unmatched to any gene: 5. The CDR3 spans 14 residues. The germline V gene has CDR1 SGHTA and CDR2 FQGNSA. CDR3: CASSLTGMGTEAFF. The CDR3 DNA follows: TGTGCCAGCAGCTTGACAGGGATGGGCACTGAAGCTTTCTTT.

The chain has TRBV3-1 (or the pseudogene TRBV3-2) and TRBJ1-3, with D perhaps matching TRBD1 (6 bases). V was shortened by 4 bases and J by 0 bases, with 13 bases between the two germline ends. The CDR3 spans 16 residues. Germline CDR1 reads LGHDT; CDR2 reads YNNKEL (reference sequence). The DNA of the CDR3 is TGTGCCAGCAGCCCGGACAGAAGAGGCTCTGGAAACACCATATATTTT. Protein: CASSPDRRGSGNTIYF.

This clone was seen only once. In nucleotides, the CDR3 is TGTGCCAGCAGCTCCCTCAGGGGGCTGGGGACTAATGAAAAACTGTTTTTT. Translated: CASSSLRGLGTNEKLFF. V and J are TRBV5-6 and TRBJ1-4; 8 bases fit TRBD1. The CDR3 sequence is 17 residues long. The trim removed 3 bases at V and 2 bases at J, leaving 9 bases unmatched. Per germline, CDR1 SGHDT and CDR2 YYEEEE.